This T cell receptor beta chain was profiled in a study of technical replicates of blood from several donors. Trimming at V came to 5 bases and at J to 5 bases, leaving 11 bases not matched to a gene. This CDR3 has 15 amino acids. Germline loops: CDR1 MDHEN, CDR2 SYDVKM. Method: immunoSEQ multiplex PCR; TCRdb's copy keeps in-frame clones and lacks some. This table holds about 54,000 clones, around 94% found once. The sample consisted of T cells isolated from PBMCs. The chain combines TRBV28 with TRBJ2-7, with 8 positions matching TRBD1. The sequence derives from a human donor in good health. The CDR3 sequence is CASSIVQGVNNEQYF. The CDR3 DNA reads TGTGCCAGCAGTATAGTACAGGGGGTGAATAACGAGCAGTACTTC.